A single sample gave rise to the 28 T cell receptor beta chains below, sequenced in a study of cytomegalovirus exposure and HLA in healthy donors. PCR employed 60 Vbeta and 13 Jbeta primers. Using immunoSEQ multiplex PCR, the repertoire was profiled, and TCRdb retains in-frame clones only, with some absent. Of around 180,000 clones listed, nearly 80% are singletons. The sequenced material came from PBMCs. These receptors originate from a woman in her twenties or thirties in good health and CMV-seropositive.

The rearrangement joins TRBV11-3 to TRBJ2-7, with TRBD1 matching over 7 bases. The V segment lost 5 bases and the J segment 2 bases; nucleotides outside the gene matches: 6. CDR1 and CDR2 from the germline V gene are SGHNT and YENEEA. The CDR3 is made up of 14 amino acids. The CDR3 sequence: CASSARGQTYEQYF. CDR3 sequence (DNA): TGTGCCAGCAGCGCCCGGGGACAGACCTACGAGCAGTACTTC.

The rearrangement uses TRBV9 and TRBJ2-3; D remains unclear. Germline CDR1 is SGDLS and CDR2 is YYNGEE. The germline V and J ends were trimmed by 3 bases and 1 base, with 12 bases remaining between them. The CDR3 extends over 15 amino acids. The DNA of the CDR3 is TGTGCCAGCAGCGGAGGCGGCCAAGGCACAGATACGCAGTATTTT. Encoded protein: CASSGGGQGTDTQYF. Full variable domain (outside the CDR3, taken from reference TRBV9 and TRBJ2-3): DSGVTQTPKHLITATGQRVTLRCSPRSGDLSVYWYQQSLDQGLQFLIQYYNGEERAKGNILERFSAQQFPDLHSELNLSSLELGDSALYFCASSGGGQGTDTQYFGPGTRLTVL.

V is TRBV7-6 and J is TRBJ2-1; the D gene is possibly TRBD2 (6 bases). CDR3 length equals 13 residues. Trimming cost V 5 bases and J 3 bases, with 8 bases left between them. CDR1 SGHVS and CDR2 FNYEAQ come from the germline V gene. CDR3 DNA sequence: TGTGCCAGCAGCCCCGGGGGCTACAATGAGCAGTTCTTC. This encodes CASSPGGYNEQFF.

The V call is TRBV9, the J call TRBJ1-2; D is unresolved. Germline V gene data show CDR1 as SGDLS and CDR2 as YYNGEE. There are 11 residues in the CDR3. The V gene lost 4 bases and the J gene lost 4 bases, with 5 bases spanning the gap. The CDR3 loop reads CASSLAYGYTF. The CDR3 coding sequence is TGTGCCAGCAGCTTGGCCTATGGCTACACCTTC.

The chain employs TRBV5-8 and TRBJ2-2; possible D gene TRBD1, 6 bases. The CDR3 totals 13 residues. Germline V gene lookup returns CDR1 SGHTS and CDR2 YDEGEE. V was shortened by 3 bases and J by 5 bases, with 8 bases between the two germline ends. The CDR3 reads CASSSQGTGELFF. The CDR3 DNA is TGTGCCAGCAGCTCGCAGGGGACCGGGGAGCTGTTTTTT.

CDR3 nucleotide sequence: TGTGCCACCAGCATAGCCAGCAATCAGCCCCAGCATTTT. Protein product: CATSIASNQPQHF. The J gene is TRBJ1-5, the V gene TRBV15; D uncertain. This CDR3 comprises 13 residues. Trimming took 4 bases from V and 1 from J, leaving 5 bases between them. Germline V lookup: CDR1 LNHNV, CDR2 YYDKDF (reference sequence). The full variable domain, in which reference TRBV15 and TRBJ1-5 provide the parts outside the CDR3, is DAMVIQNPRYQVTQFGKPVTLSCSQTLNHNVMYWYQQKSSQAPKLLFHYYDKDFNNEADTPDNFQSRRPNTSFCFLDIRSPGLGDTAMYLCATSIASNQPQHFGDGTRLSIL.

This clone has more than one count but fewer than ten. The chain links TRBV5-1 to TRBJ1-1; perhaps TRBD1 as D (5 bases). The CDR3 is made up of 14 amino acids. Looked up from germline, CDR1 is SGHRS and CDR2 is YFSETQ. V was clipped by 6 bases and J by 4 bases, with 16 bases between them. The CDR3 sequence is CASKVDTPTTEAFF. CDR3 nucleotide sequence: TGCGCCAGCAAGGTGGACACGCCGACCACTGAAGCTTTCTTT.

The J gene is TRBJ2-5, the V gene TRBV7-2; 9 positions match TRBD1. Per the germline V gene, CDR1 is SGHTA and CDR2 is FQGNSA. CDR3 size: 15 residues. With V trimmed by 6 bases and J by 3 bases, 8 bases remained unmatched. The CDR3 DNA reads TGTGCCAGCAGGCCGCCCGGGACAGGGAAAGAGACCCAGTACTTC. This translates into CASRPPGTGKETQYF.

This clone was seen a handful of times. The chain employs TRBV18 and TRBJ1-5, with D possibly TRBD1 on 6 matching bases. This CDR3 spans 15 amino acids. CDR1 and CDR2 (germline): KGHSH, LQKENI. V shed 5 bases and J shed 0 bases, with 11 bases lying between them. The CDR3 sequence is CASSNNRDSNQPQHF. Here the CDR3 DNA reads TGTGCCAGCTCAAACAACAGGGATAGCAATCAGCCCCAGCATTTT.

The chain links TRBV7-2 to TRBJ1-1; D remains ambiguous. Germline-derived CDR1 and CDR2 are SGHTA and FQGNSA. V lost 5 bases to trimming and J lost 9 bases, with 13 bases between them. The CDR3 extends over 12 amino acids. CDR3 nucleotide sequence: TGTGCCAGCAGCACCCCGCGGGTTCAAGCTTTCTTT. Translating it yields CASSTPRVQAFF. Together with reference TRBV7-2 and TRBJ1-1, the CDR3 gives the full variable domain: GAGVSQSPSNKVTEKGKDVELRCDPISGHTALYWYRQSLGQGLEFLIYFQGNSAPDKSGLPSDRFSAERTGGSVSTLTIQRTQQEDSAVYLCASSTPRVQAFFGQGTRLTVV.

V is TRBV5-1 and J is TRBJ2-2, with 7 bases lining up with TRBD1. V was clipped by 0 bases and J by 6 bases; unmatched bases: 8. CDR1 SGHRS and CDR2 YFSETQ come from the germline V gene. This CDR3 region has 16 residues. Here the CDR3 DNA reads TGCGCCAGCAGCTTGGACGGTGACAGGGTGTCCGGGGAGCTGTTTTTT. Translated: CASSLDGDRVSGELFF.

The rearrangement links TRBV7-9 to TRBJ1-4; 7 nucleotides align to TRBD1. Germline lookup yields CDR1 SEHNR and CDR2 FQNEAQ (reference sequence). The V gene end was trimmed by 4 bases and the J gene end by 8 bases; junction bases not matched to a gene: 13. The CDR3 runs to 16 residues. The CDR3 DNA is TGTGCCAGCAGCTCCACGTCCCAGGGACAGTCCGAAAAACTGTTTTTT. It encodes CASSSTSQGQSEKLFF.

This chain connects TRBV2 to TRBJ2-5; 9 bases match TRBD2. CDR3 size: 19 residues. Germline lookup yields CDR1 SNHLY and CDR2 FYNNEI. V shed 10 bases, J shed 4 bases, and the junction held 25 bases outside the gene matches. The CDR3 DNA reads TGTGCCACCGAGGGGACTAGCCGCTCCTCGCTCCGAACCGGAGAGACCCAGTACTTC. Translation: CATEGTSRSSLRTGETQYF.

CDR3 nucleotides: TGCGCCAGCAGCTTATCAACCCTATCCTATGGCTACACCTTC. Amino acid sequence: CASSLSTLSYGYTF. The rearrangement uses TRBV5-1 and TRBJ1-2; D is ambiguous. V was cut by 2 bases and J by 4 bases, with 12 bases left in between. The length of the CDR3 is 14 residues. From germline, CDR1 is SGHRS and CDR2 YFSETQ.

The V and J genes are TRBV29-1 and TRBJ2-2; D perhaps matches TRBD2 (5 bases). This CDR3 is built from 13 residues. Per the germline V gene, CDR1 is SQVTM and CDR2 is ANQGSEA. Trimming removed 5 bases at V and 3 bases at J, with 10 bases between. The CDR3, as DNA: TGCAGCGTTACCGGGATCGACACCGGGGAGCTGTTTTTT. This codes for CSVTGIDTGELFF.

The rearrangement links TRBV20-1 to TRBJ1-1, with D unresolved. The CDR3 length is 11 residues. Germline V gene data show CDR1 as DFQATT and CDR2 as SNEGSKA (reference sequence). With 3 bases removed from V and 7 bases from J, the gap between germline ends came to 9 bases. The CDR3 sequence: CSARGTDEAFF. The CDR3 bases are TGCAGTGCTAGGGGCACTGATGAAGCTTTCTTT.

V usage is TRBV5-1 and J usage is TRBJ2-1, with 14 positions matching TRBD2. V shed 4 bases and J 7 bases; nucleotides not matched to a gene: 10. CDR3 length: 17 residues. Germline V CDR1 and CDR2: SGHRS, YFSETQ. For the CDR3, the DNA is TGCGCCAGCAGCCCGGGACTAGCGGGAGTCGGGCTGAATGAGCAGTTCTTC. Protein: CASSPGLAGVGLNEQFF. Complete variable domain (other parts from reference TRBV5-1 and TRBJ2-1): KAGVTQTPRYLIKTRGQQVTLSCSPISGHRSVSWYQQTPGQGLQFLFEYFSETQRNKGNFPGRFSGRQFSNSRSEMNVSTLELGDSALYLCASSPGLAGVGLNEQFFGPGTRLTVL.

CDR3 nucleotides: TGTGCCAGCAGCGGCGGACAGGACACTGAAGCTTTCTTT. It encodes CASSGGQDTEAFF. The chain carries TRBV5-5 and TRBJ1-1, with 7 bases that match TRBD1. This CDR3 is 13 amino acids long. Looked up from germline, CDR1 is SGHKS and CDR2 is YYEKEE (reference sequence). The junction had 3 bases not matched to a gene; V was cut back by 4 bases and J by 3 bases.

This clone has only a few counts. V is TRBV4-3 and J is TRBJ2-4, with 7 bases fitting TRBD1. The ends lost 0 bases at V and 0 bases at J; junction bases unmatched: 11. This CDR3 has 19 amino acids. CDR1 and CDR2 (germline): LGHNA, YSLEER. The CDR3, as DNA: TGCGCCAGCAGCCAAGATGTGTGGGACAGTGAGTTAGCCAAAAACATTCAGTACTTC. This sequence encodes CASSQDVWDSELAKNIQYF.

The sample holds a few counts of this clone. V and J are TRBV10-1 and TRBJ2-7, with 12 bases that match TRBD1. V lost 3 bases and J lost 4; bases outside the gene matches: 7. This CDR3 spans 16 amino acids. Germline V gives CDR1 WNHNN, CDR2 SYGVQD (reference sequence). The CDR3 is CASSDYRDRGLYEQYF. For the CDR3, the DNA is TGCGCCAGCAGTGATTACCGGGACAGGGGGCTTTACGAGCAGTACTTC.

CDR3 loop: CASSQVAGDTYEQYF. The CDR3 region has the DNA TGCGCCAGCAGCCAAGTGGCGGGGGACACCTACGAGCAGTACTTC. The chain couples TRBV4-1 to TRBJ2-7; weak D call: TRBD2 (7 bases). The CDR3 totals 15 residues. The V end was cut by 1 base, the J end by 2 bases, with 12 bases between. Germline V gene lookup returns CDR1 MGHRA and CDR2 YSYEKL.

The chain uses TRBV7-2 and TRBJ1-1; D call uncertain. With 5 bases removed from V and 6 bases from J, the gap between germline ends came to 13 bases. Germline V gives CDR1 SGHTA, CDR2 FQGNSA. The CDR3 runs 13 residues. The CDR3: CASSQLGGAEAFF. The CDR3 DNA reads TGTGCCAGCAGCCAGCTGGGCGGGGCTGAAGCTTTCTTT.

As concerns this clone: At one end the junction does not follow the germline gene, possibly because of a read error. The chain carries TRBV7-6 and TRBJ2-1, with TRBD2 as a possible D gene (5 bases). The germline V gene encodes CDR1 SGHVS and CDR2 FNYEAQ. This CDR3 has 14 amino acids. CDR3: CASSDLGTYNEQFF. The CDR3 coding sequence is TGTGCTAGCAGTGATCTCGGGACCTACAATGAGCAGTTCTTC.

The chain has TRBV2 and TRBJ1-1, with D perhaps TRBD1 (6 bases). The V and J ends lost 1 base and 4 bases respectively, with 13 bases between them. The CDR3 is 15 residues long. The germline V gene encodes CDR1 SNHLY and CDR2 FYNNEI. The chain's CDR3 is CASSEDREEFTEAFF. The CDR3 DNA follows: TGTGCCAGCAGTGAAGACAGGGAAGAATTCACTGAAGCTTTCTTT.

The chain couples TRBV12-2 to TRBJ1-1; the table's D call TRBD1 went unverified against the DNA. TRBV12-2 has pseudogene status. The CDR3 length is 19 residues. In DNA, the CDR3 is TGTGCAAGTCGCTTAGAAAAAAGCAGCCGCAGGGTGTGGAACACTGAAGCTTTCTTT. Its protein is CASRLEKSSRRVWNTEAFF.

The chain links TRBV19 to TRBJ2-7, with 8 bases matching TRBD2. Trimming took 5 bases from V and 5 from J; bases not matched to a gene: 11. Germline CDR1 reads LNHDA; CDR2 reads SQIVND (reference sequence). The CDR3 extends over 15 amino acids. The DNA of the CDR3 is TGTGCCAGTAGTCAGGGCGGGAGGAGCGGTCACGAGCAGTACTTC. Its translation: CASSQGGRSGHEQYF.

This clone was detected only a few times. The chain joins TRBV9 to TRBJ2-5; the match to TRBD1 covers 8 bases. The CDR3 has 13 amino acids. With 3 bases clipped from V and 4 bases from J, the junction kept 2 bases outside the gene matches. Germline V CDR1 and CDR2: SGDLS, YYNGEE. The CDR3 DNA follows: TGTGCCAGCAGCGCCAGGGGGCGAGAGACCCAGTACTTC. It codes for CASSARGRETQYF.

This clone came up once. Germline is not matched at one junction end, which may reflect a read error. The CDR3, as DNA: TGTGCCAGCAGCATACTGACGACAGCGAACATTGAAGCTTTCTTT. Translating it yields CASSILTTANIEAFF. V usage is TRBV9 and J usage is TRBJ1-1; possible D gene TRBD1, 5 bases. Germline lookup yields CDR1 SGDLS and CDR2 YYNGEE. CDR3 size: 15 residues.